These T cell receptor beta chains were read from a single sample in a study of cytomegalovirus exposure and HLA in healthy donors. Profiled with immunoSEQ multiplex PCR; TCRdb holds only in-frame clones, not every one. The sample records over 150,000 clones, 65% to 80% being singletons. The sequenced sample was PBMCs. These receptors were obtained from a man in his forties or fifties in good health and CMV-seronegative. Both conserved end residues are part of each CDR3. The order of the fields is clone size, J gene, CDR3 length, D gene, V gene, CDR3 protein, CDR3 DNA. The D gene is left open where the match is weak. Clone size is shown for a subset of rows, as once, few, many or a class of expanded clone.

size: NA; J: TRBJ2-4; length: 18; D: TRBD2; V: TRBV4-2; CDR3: CASSVASGGDRAKNIQYF; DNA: TGTGCCAGCAGTGTGGCTAGCGGGGGGGATCGGGCCAAAAACATTCAGTACTTC
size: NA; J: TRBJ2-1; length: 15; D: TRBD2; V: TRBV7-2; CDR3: CASSALAGGYNEQFF; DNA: TGTGCCAGCAGCGCCCTAGCGGGGGGCTACAATGAGCAGTTCTTC
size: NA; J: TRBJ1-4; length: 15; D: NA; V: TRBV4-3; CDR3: CASSQDSWTNEKLFF; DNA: TGCGCCAGCAGCCAGGACAGTTGGACTAATGAAAAACTGTTTTTT
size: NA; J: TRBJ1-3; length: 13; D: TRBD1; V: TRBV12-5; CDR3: CASAMDRGNTIYF; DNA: TGTGCTAGTGCCATGGACAGGGGTAACACCATATATTTT
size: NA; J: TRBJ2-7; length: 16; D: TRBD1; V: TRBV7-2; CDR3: CASSPRSGQGVNEQYF; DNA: TGTGCCAGCAGCCCGAGGTCGGGGCAGGGGGTCAACGAGCAGTACTTC
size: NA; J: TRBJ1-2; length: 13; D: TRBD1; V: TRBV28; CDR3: CASSNRGGDGYTF; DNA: TGTGCCAGCAGTAACAGGGGCGGGGACGGCTACACCTTC
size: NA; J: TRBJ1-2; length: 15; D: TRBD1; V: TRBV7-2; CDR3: CASQIRGQGANGYTF; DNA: TGTGCCAGCCAAATTAGGGGACAGGGGGCTAATGGCTACACCTTC
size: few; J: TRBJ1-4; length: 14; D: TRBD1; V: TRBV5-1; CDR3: CASSEGQLNEKLFF; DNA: TGCGCCAGCAGCGAGGGACAGCTAAATGAAAAACTGTTTTTT
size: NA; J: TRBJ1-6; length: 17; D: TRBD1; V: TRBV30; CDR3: CAWSVQSGQGRSSPLHF; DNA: TGTGCCTGGAGTGTACAGTCCGGACAGGGTCGGAGTTCACCCCTCCACTTT
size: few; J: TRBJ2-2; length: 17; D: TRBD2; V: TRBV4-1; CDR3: CASSPWSSGGGDGELFF; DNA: TGCGCCAGCAGCCCCTGGTCTAGCGGGGGCGGGGACGGGGAGCTGTTTTTT
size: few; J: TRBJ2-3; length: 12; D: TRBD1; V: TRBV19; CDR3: CASSRTGDTQYF; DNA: TGTGCCAGTAGTAGGACAGGGGATACGCAGTATTTT
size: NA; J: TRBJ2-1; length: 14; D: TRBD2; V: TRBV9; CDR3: CASCPGGLNNEQFF; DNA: TGTGCCAGCTGCCCGGGGGGGCTGAACAATGAGCAGTTCTTC
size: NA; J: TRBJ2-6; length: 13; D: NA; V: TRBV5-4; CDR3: CASRASGANVLTF; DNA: TGTGCCAGCAGGGCCTCTGGGGCCAACGTCCTGACTTTC
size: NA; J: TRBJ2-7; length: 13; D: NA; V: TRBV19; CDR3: CASSRTETYEQYF; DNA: TGTGCCAGTAGTAGGACAGAGACCTACGAGCAGTACTTC
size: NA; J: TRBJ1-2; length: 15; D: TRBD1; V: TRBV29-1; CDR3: CSACSDRGLPFGYTF; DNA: TGCAGCGCCTGCTCGGACAGGGGGCTCCCTTTCGGCTACACCTTC
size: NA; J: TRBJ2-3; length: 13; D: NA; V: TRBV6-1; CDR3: CASSPSRADTQYF; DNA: TGTGCCAGCAGCCCATCCCGGGCAGATACGCAGTATTTT
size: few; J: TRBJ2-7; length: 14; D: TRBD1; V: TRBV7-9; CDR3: CASSPQGTNYEQYF; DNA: TGTGCCAGCAGTCCACAGGGGACCAACTACGAGCAGTACTTC
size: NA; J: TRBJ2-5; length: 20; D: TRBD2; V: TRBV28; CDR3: CASSLSVFRPSGGEKETQYF; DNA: TGTGCCAGCAGTTTATCCGTTTTTAGACCGAGCGGGGGGGAGAAAGAGACCCAGTACTTC
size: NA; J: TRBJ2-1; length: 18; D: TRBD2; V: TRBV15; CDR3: CATSRDWPGRGDYNEQFF; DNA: TGTGCCACCAGCAGAGATTGGCCGGGGCGGGGGGACTACAATGAGCAGTTCTTC
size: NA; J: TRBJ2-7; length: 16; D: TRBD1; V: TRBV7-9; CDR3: CASSGITTGHSYEQYF; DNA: TGTGCCAGCAGCGGAATAACGACAGGGCACTCCTACGAGCAGTACTTC
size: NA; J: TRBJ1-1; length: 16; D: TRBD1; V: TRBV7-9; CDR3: CASSFDGTGVSTEAFF; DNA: TGTGCCAGCAGCTTCGACGGGACAGGGGTGAGCACTGAAGCTTTCTTT
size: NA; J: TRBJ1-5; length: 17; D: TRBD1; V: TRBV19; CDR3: CASSSGTGGQSNQPQHF; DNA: TGTGCCAGTAGTTCTGGGACAGGGGGCCAAAGCAATCAGCCCCAGCATTTT
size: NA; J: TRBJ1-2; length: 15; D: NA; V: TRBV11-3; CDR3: CASSLGIGGLYGYTF; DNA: TGTGCCAGCAGCTTAGGTATTGGGGGACTCTATGGCTACACCTTC
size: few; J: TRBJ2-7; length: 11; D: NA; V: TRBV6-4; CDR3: CASVRSYEQYF; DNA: TGTGCCAGCGTGCGGAGCTACGAGCAGTACTTC
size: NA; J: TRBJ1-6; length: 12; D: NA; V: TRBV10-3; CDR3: CAISEFSSPLHF; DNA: TGTGCCATCAGTGAGTTCAGTTCACCCCTCCACTTT
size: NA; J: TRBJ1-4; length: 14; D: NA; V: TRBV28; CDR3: CASSQDSLGEKLFF; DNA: TGTGCCAGCAGTCAGGACAGCCTGGGTGAAAAACTGTTTTTT
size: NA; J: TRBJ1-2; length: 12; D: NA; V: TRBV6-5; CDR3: CASSPQKQAPTF; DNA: TGTGCCAGCAGCCCGCAAAAGCAGGCGCCCACCTTC
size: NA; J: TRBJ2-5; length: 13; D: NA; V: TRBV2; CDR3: CASRRDYQETQYF; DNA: TGTGCCAGCAGGCGGGACTACCAAGAGACCCAGTACTTC
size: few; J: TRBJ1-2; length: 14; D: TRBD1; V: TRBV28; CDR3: CASTRNRGNYGYTF; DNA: TGTGCCAGCACCCGCAACAGGGGGAACTATGGCTACACCTTC
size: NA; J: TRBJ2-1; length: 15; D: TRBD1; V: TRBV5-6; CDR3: CAGSLAGDSLNEQFF; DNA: TGTGCCGGCAGCTTGGCCGGGGACAGCCTGAATGAGCAGTTCTTC
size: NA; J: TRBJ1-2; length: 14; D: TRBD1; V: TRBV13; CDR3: CASSEYRDRKGYTF; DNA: TGTGCCAGCAGCGAATATCGGGACAGAAAGGGCTACACCTTC
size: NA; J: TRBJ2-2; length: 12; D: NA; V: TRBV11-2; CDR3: CASSLVGWELFF; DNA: TGTGCCAGCAGCTTAGTTGGCTGGGAGCTGTTTTTT
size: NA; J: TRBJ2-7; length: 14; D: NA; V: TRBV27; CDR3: CASSPREMEYEQYF; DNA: TGTGCCAGCAGCCCCAGGGAAATGGAGTACGAGCAGTACTTC
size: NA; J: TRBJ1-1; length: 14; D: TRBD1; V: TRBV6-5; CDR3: CASSYRGQGTEAFF; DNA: TGTGCCAGCAGTTACCGGGGACAGGGGACTGAAGCTTTCTTT
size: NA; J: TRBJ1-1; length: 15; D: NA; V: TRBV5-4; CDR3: CASRDSQGKNTEAFF; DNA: TGTGCCAGCAGAGATTCGCAGGGGAAAAACACTGAAGCTTTCTTT
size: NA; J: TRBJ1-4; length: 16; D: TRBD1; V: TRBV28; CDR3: CASRIDPGTGAEKLFF; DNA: TGTGCCAGCAGGATCGACCCGGGGACAGGGGCTGAAAAACTGTTTTTT
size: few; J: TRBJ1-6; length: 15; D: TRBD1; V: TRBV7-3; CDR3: CASSIGTGEESPLHF; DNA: TGTGCCAGCAGCATCGGGACAGGGGAGGAGTCACCCCTCCACTTT
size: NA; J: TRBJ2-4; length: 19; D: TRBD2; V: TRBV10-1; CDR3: CASIPRTSGGARAKNIQYF; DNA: TGCGCCAGCATCCCCAGGACTAGCGGGGGGGCCAGGGCCAAAAACATTCAGTACTTC
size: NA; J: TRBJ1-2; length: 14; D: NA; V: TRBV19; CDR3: CASSAQFEDNGYTF; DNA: TGTGCCAGTAGTGCGCAGTTCGAGGATAATGGCTACACCTTC
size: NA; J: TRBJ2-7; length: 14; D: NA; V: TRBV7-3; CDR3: CASSLDSRSYEQYF; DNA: TGTGCCAGCAGCTTAGACAGCCGTTCCTACGAGCAGTACTTC